This TCR beta chain was identified during a study of blood T cell repertoires in COVID-19. Whole-study context: Sites in the United States, Italy and Spain provided acute and convalescent COVID-19 samples. Sources were T cells, B-cell-depleted T cells, or PBMCs; the material itself was cDNA or gDNA.

Authors' analysis steps: Reference gene primer amplification in the assay estimated nucleated cell counts. Only in-frame clones appear in the TCRdb table, and some are missing; sequencing was by immunoSEQ multiplex PCR. The DNA was the basis for D and trimming; V, J and clone size are from that table. The sample consists of 140,000 to 150,000 clones, roughly 87% of them appearing once. Germline V CDR1 and CDR2: KGHSH, LQKENI. Trimming stripped 6 bases from V and 9 bases from J, with 15 bases between. The CDR3 has 13 amino acids. The rearrangement joins TRBV18 to TRBJ2-1, with D perhaps TRBD1 (5 bases). This TCR came from a woman in her fifties or sixties with acute or convalescent COVID-19. Sequenced: peripheral blood. The CDR3 coding sequence is TGTGCCAGCTCCCGATCGCAGGGTCTTGAGCAGTTCTTC. Its translation is CASSRSQGLEQFF.